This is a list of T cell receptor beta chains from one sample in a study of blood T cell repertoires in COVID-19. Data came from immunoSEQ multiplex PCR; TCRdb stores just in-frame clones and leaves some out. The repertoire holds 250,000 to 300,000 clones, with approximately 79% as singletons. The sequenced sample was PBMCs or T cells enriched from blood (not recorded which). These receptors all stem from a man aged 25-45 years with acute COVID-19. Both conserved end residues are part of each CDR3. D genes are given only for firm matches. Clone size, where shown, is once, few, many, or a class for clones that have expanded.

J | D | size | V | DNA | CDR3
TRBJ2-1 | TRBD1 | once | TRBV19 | TGTGCCAGTTTGGACAGGGGGAGCTACAATGAGCAGTTCTTC | CASLDRGSYNEQFF
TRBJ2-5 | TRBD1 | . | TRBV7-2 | TGTGCCAGCAGCGTGGGACAGCAGGCTGAGACCCAGTACTTC | CASSVGQQAETQYF
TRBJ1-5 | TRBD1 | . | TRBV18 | TGTGCCAGCTCACCGGGACAGGGCAATCAGCCCCAGCATTTT | CASSPGQGNQPQHF
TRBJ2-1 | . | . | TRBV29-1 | TGCAGCGTTGAGTTCGGGACACGGTACAATGAGCAGTTCTTC | CSVEFGTRYNEQFF
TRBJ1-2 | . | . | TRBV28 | TGTGCCAGCAGCTCCCCAGGGTATGGCTACACCTTC | CASSSPGYGYTF
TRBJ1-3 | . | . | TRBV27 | TGTGCCAGCAGTTTCGGTACTGGAAACACCATATATTTT | CASSFGTGNTIYF
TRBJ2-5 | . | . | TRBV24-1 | TGTGCCACCAGTCCCCGGGGGTGGCCGGAGGCCCAGTACTTC | CATSPRGWPEAQYF
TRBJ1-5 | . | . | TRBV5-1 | TGCGCCAGCAGCTTGGCCGGGAACCTTAATCAGCCCCAGCATTTT | CASSLAGNLNQPQHF
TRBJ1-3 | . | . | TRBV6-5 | TGTGCCAGCAGTTACTCGACTGCCTCTGGAAACACCATATATTTT | CASSYSTASGNTIYF
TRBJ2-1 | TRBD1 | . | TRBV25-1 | TGTGCCAGCAGTCGACAGGGGGCGAATGAGCAGTTCTTC | CASSRQGANEQFF
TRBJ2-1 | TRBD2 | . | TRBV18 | TGTGCCAGCTCACCACCGATATCAGCGGGAGGACGGGAGCAGTTCTTC | CASSPPISAGGREQFF
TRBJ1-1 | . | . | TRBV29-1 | TGCAGCGTTGGGGCGGGGACCATGAACACTGAAGCTTTCTTT | CSVGAGTMNTEAFF
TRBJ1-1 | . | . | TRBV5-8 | TGTGCCAGCAGTAAAGGGAGGACTGAAGCTTTCTTT | CASSKGRTEAFF
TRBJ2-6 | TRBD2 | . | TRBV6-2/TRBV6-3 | TGTGCCAGCAGCCCTTCCCGGCCAGCGGGAGTGACTGGGGCCAACGTCCTGACTTTC | CASSPSRPAGVTGANVLTF
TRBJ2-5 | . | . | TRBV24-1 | TGTGCCACCAGTGTCCAGGGAAGGGGGGAGACCCAGTACTTC | CATSVQGRGETQYF
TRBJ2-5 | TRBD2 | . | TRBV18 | TGTGCCAGCTCACCAGCCCGTGGTGCGGGGGGACAAGAGACCCAGTACTTC | CASSPARGAGGQETQYF
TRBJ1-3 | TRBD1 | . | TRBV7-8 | TGTGCCAGCAGCTTAGTAGGGGCACCGGGACAGGCTGGAAACACCATATATTTT | CASSLVGAPGQAGNTIYF
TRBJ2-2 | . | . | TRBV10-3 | TGTGCCATCAACCCAGGTGGTAACACCGGGGAGCTGTTTTTT | CAINPGGNTGELFF
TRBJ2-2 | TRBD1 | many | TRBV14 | TGTGCCAGCCCCCGACAGGGGATGGGCACCGGGGAGCTGTTTTTT | CASPRQGMGTGELFF
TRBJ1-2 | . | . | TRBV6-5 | TGTGCCAGCAGCGTAGGGAGAAGGTATGGCTACACCTTC | CASSVGRRYGYTF
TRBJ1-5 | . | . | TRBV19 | TGTGCCAGTAGTGGCGGGGACGTGTCGCCCCAGCATTTT | CASSGGDVSPQHF
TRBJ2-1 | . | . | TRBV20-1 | TGCAGTGCTAGTAGGACTAACAATGAGCAGTTCTTC | CSASRTNNEQFF
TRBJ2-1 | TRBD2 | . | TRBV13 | TGTGCCAGCAGCCCAGGGGGGACTAGCGGGAAAAATGAGCAGTTCTTC | CASSPGGTSGKNEQFF
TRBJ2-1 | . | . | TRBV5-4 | TGTGCCAGCAGCTTGGGAGAGGATGAGCAGTTCTTC | CASSLGEDEQFF
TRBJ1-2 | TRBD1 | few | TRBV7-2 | TGTGCCAGCACATGGACAGGGGGCCACTATGGCTACACCTTC | CASTWTGGHYGYTF
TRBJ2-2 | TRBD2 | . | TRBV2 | TGTGCCAGCAGGCGCACTAGCGGGAAGAACACCGGGGAGCTGTTTTTT | CASRRTSGKNTGELFF
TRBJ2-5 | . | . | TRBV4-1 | TGCGCCAGCAGCCAAGACGGGACTCTCCTACAAGAGACCCAGTACTTC | CASSQDGTLLQETQYF
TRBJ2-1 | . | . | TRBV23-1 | TGCGCCAGTCAAATCGGGGTGGGGTACAATGAGCAGTTCTTC | CASQIGVGYNEQFF
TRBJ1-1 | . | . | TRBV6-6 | TGTGCCAGCAGTCACCAACGACAGAACACTGAAGCTTTCTTT | CASSHQRQNTEAFF
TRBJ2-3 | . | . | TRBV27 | TGTGCCAGCAGTCCCGCGGGGGCCTCACGGGGGACGCAGTATTTT | CASSPAGASRGTQYF
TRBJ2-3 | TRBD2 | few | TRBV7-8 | TGTGCCAGCAGTTCCAAAAGGCGGGGGATCCAACCTCTCCACACAGATACGCAGTATTTT | CASSSKRRGIQPLHTDTQYF
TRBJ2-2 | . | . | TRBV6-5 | TGTGCCGCCCAGTCGGGCCGGGGAACCGGGGAGCTGTTTTTT | CAAQSGRGTGELFF
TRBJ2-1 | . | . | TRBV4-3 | TGCGCCAGCAGCCAAGATTCGGGGTATGAGCAGTTCTTC | CASSQDSGYEQFF
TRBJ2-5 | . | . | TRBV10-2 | TGCGCCAGCAGTGAGCCGGGACAAAAGACCCAGTACTTC | CASSEPGQKTQYF
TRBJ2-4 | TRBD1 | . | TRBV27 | TGTGCCAGCAGTCCTACGGGGACAGGGGCCGCCCAACTAGCCAAAAACATTCAGTACTTC | CASSPTGTGAAQLAKNIQYF
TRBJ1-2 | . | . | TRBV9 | TGTGCCAGCAGCGTAGAAGTCGGCAGGGAAAATGGCTACACCTTC | CASSVEVGRENGYTF
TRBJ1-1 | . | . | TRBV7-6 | TGTGCCAGCAGCTTAGAGGACACGCGGGGGACTGAAGCTTTCTTT | CASSLEDTRGTEAFF
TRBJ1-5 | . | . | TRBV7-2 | TGTGCCAGCAGCCCTAAATCGTGGCCCCAGCATTTT | CASSPKSWPQHF
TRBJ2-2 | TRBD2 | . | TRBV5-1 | TGCGCCAGCAGCCCCAGGACTAGCGGGGGGCAAAATACCGGGGAGCTGTTTTTT | CASSPRTSGGQNTGELFF
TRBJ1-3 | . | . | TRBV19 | TGTGCCAGTAGTCCGTCTGGGGCATCAGGAAACACCATATATTTT | CASSPSGASGNTIYF
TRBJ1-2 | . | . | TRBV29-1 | TGCAGCGTTGCCTCCGGGGACTATGGCTACACCTTC | CSVASGDYGYTF
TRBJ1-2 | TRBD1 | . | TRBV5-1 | TGTGCCAGCAGCACGCGCCGACAGGGGCTGATCTATGGCTACACCTTC | CASSTRRQGLIYGYTF
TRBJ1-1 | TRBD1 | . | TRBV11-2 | TGTGCCAGCAGCTTAGTTACAGGGGTGAACACTGAAGCTTTCTTT | CASSLVTGVNTEAFF
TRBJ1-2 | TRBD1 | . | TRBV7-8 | TGTGCCAGCAGCTTAGCTGGGACAGGGCAAAACTATGGCTACACCTTC | CASSLAGTGQNYGYTF
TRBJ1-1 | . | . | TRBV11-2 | TGTGCCAGCAGCATTGGAGGGCGGAATATGAACACTGAAGCTTTCTTT | CASSIGGRNMNTEAFF
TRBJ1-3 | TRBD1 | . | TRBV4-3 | TGCGCCAGCAGCCAAGAACCTACAGGGGCCGGAAACACCATATATTTT | CASSQEPTGAGNTIYF
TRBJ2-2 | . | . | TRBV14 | TGTGCCAGCAGCCAAGATTTGGCGGTGAGCACCGGGGAGCTGTTTTTT | CASSQDLAVSTGELFF
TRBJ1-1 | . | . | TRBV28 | TGTGTACAGGGAGAGAACACTGAAGCTTTCTTT | CVQGENTEAFF
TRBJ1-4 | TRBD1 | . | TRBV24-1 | TGTGCCACCAGTGATGGAGGACAGGGTGGGGAAAAACTGTTTTTT | CATSDGGQGGEKLFF
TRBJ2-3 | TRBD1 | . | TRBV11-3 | TGTGCCAGCGGATACAGGGGCGATTCGACAGATACGCAGTATTTT | CASGYRGDSTDTQYF
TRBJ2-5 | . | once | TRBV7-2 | TGTGCCAGCAGCTTAGTTAGCGGAAGTCTCCAAGAGACCCAGTACTTC | CASSLVSGSLQETQYF
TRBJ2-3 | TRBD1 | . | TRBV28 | TGTGCCAGCAGCATGACAGGGGGTGGCACAGATACGCAGTATTTT | CASSMTGGGTDTQYF
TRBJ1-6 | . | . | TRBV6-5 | TGTGCCAGCAGGGCGGGCTCCTATAATTCACCCCTCCACTTT | CASRAGSYNSPLHF
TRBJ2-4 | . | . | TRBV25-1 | TGTGCCAGCAGTGAAGGGGCGCGAGCCAAAAACATTCAGTACTTC | CASSEGARAKNIQYF
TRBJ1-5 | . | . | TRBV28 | TGTGCCAGCAGGTCTCCAGGGAAGCCCCAGCATTTT | CASRSPGKPQHF